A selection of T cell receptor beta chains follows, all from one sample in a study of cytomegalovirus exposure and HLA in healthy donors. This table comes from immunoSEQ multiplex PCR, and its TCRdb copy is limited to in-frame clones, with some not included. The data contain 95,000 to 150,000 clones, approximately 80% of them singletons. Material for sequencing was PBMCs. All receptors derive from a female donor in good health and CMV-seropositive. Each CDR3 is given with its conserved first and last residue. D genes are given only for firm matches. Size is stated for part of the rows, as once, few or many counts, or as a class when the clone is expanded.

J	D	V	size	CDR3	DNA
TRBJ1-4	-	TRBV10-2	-	CASSDHQGNWEKLFF	TGCGCCAGCAGTGATCACCAGGGGAATTGGGAAAAACTGTTTTTT
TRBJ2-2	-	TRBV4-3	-	CASSQDGGGQGGELFF	TGCGCCAGCAGCCAAGACGGAGGGGGCCAGGGGGGGGAGCTGTTTTTT
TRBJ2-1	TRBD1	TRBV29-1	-	CSVTRQGSSYNEQFF	TGCAGCGTTACCCGACAGGGAAGCTCCTACAATGAGCAGTTCTTC
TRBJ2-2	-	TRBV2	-	CASSERAGSTGELFF	TGTGCCAGCAGTGAGAGGGCAGGATCCACCGGGGAGCTGTTTTTT
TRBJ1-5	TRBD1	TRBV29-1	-	CGTRDRECNQPQHF	TGCGGCACCCGGGACAGGGAATGCAATCAGCCCCAGCATTTT
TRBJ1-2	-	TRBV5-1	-	CASSVSGVHGYTF	TGCGCCAGTTCGGTATCGGGGGTTCATGGCTACACCTTC
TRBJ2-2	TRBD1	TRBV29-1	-	CSSGTANTGELFF	TGCAGCTCGGGGACAGCGAACACCGGGGAGCTGTTTTTT
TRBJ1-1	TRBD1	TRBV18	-	CASSPQGQGSTEAFF	TGTGCCAGCTCACCACAAGGACAGGGGAGCACTGAAGCTTTCTTT
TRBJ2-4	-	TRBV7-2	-	CASSFPTGGVLF	TGTGCCAGCAGCTTCCCCACAGGGGGGGTTCTCTTC
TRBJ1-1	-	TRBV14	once	CASSRGGGEGRHTEAFF	TGTGCCAGCAGCCGCGGCGGCGGGGAGGGAAGGCACACTGAAGCTTTCTTT
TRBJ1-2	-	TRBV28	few	CASSLSGLNYGYTF	TGTGCCAGCAGTTTATCAGGTCTTAACTATGGCTACACCTTC
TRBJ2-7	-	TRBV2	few	CASSSDSAYEQYF	TGTGCCAGCAGCTCGGACAGTGCCTACGAGCAGTACTTC
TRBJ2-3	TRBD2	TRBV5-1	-	CASSLEGTSGGSDTQYF	TGCGCCAGCAGCTTGGAGGGGACTAGCGGGGGTTCGGATACGCAGTATTTT
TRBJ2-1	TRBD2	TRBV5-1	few	CASRSAGGSSYNEQFF	TGCGCCAGCAGATCGGCGGGGGGGAGCTCCTACAATGAGCAGTTCTTC
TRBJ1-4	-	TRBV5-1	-	CASSVRDSTNEKLFF	TGCGCCAGCAGCGTTCGAGATTCAACTAATGAAAAACTGTTTTTT
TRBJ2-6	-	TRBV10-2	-	CASSGGNAGANVLTF	TGCGCCAGCAGTGGAGGGAACGCAGGGGCCAACGTCCTGACTTTC
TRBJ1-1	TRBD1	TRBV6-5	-	CASSYEGASTEAFF	TGTGCCAGCAGTTACGAGGGGGCTAGCACTGAAGCTTTCTTT
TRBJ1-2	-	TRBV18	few	CASSRANYGYTF	TGTGCCAGCTCCAGGGCCAACTATGGCTACACCTTC
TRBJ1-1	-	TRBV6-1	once	CASRELTHAPEAFF	TGTGCCAGCAGAGAACTGACACATGCCCCTGAAGCTTTCTTT
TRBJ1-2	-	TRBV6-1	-	CASSEYITGISYGYTF	TGTGCCAGCAGTGAATATATTACAGGGATAAGCTATGGCTACACCTTC
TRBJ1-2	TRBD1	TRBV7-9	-	CASSLVTGGNGYTF	TGTGCCAGCAGCTTAGTCACAGGGGGCAATGGCTACACCTTC
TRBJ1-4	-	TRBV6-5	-	CASSYSMLRQSEKLFF	TGTGCCAGCAGTTACTCGATGTTGAGACAGTCCGAAAAACTGTTTTTT
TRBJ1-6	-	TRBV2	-	CASSTQDSPLHF	TGTGCCAGCAGTACACAGGATTCACCCCTCCACTTT
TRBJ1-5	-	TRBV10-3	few	CAISDVPSNQPQHF	TGTGCCATCAGTGACGTTCCTAGCAATCAGCCCCAGCATTTT
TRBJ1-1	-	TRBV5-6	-	CASSIGLSNTEAFF	TGTGCCAGCAGCATTGGACTGTCTAACACTGAAGCTTTCTTT
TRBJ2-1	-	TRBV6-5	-	CASSPIRGANEQFF	TGTGCCAGCAGCCCCATACGCGGGGCCAATGAGCAGTTCTTC
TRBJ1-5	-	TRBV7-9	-	CASSLTREEPQHF	TGTGCCAGCAGCTTGACCAGGGAGGAGCCCCAGCATTTT
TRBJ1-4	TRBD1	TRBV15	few	CATSRVGQGSEKLFF	TGTGCCACCAGCAGAGTGGGACAGGGGAGTGAAAAACTGTTTTTT
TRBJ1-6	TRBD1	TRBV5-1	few	CADPGTAFSYNSPLHF	TGCGCCGACCCCGGGACAGCCTTTTCCTATAATTCACCCCTCCACTTT
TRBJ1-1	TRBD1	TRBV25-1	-	CASSDQTGNAFF	TGTGCCAGCAGTGACCAGACAGGGAACGCTTTCTTT
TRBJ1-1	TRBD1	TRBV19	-	CASSIGTGRMNTEAFF	TGTGCCAGTAGTATCGGGACAGGGCGGATGAACACTGAAGCTTTCTTT
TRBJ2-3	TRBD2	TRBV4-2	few	CASSPHSGGSYSDTQYF	TGTGCCAGCAGCCCCCATAGCGGGGGGTCTTATTCAGATACGCAGTATTTT
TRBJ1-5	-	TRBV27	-	CASSLRVGNQPQHF	TGTGCCAGCAGTTTGAGGGTAGGCAATCAGCCCCAGCATTTT
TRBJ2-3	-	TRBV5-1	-	CASSSMPGSDTQYF	TGCGCCAGCAGCTCGATGCCGGGTTCAGATACGCAGTATTTT
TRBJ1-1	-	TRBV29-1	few	CSVRTLGHTEAFF	TGCAGCGTTCGGACATTGGGGCACACTGAAGCTTTCTTT
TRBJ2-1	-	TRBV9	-	CASSVGAGPYNEQFF	TGTGCCAGCAGCGTAGGAGCAGGGCCCTACAATGAGCAGTTCTTC
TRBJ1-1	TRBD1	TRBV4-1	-	CASSHPGQEDTEAFF	TGCGCCAGCAGCCACCCCGGACAGGAGGACACTGAAGCTTTCTTT
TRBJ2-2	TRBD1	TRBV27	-	CASSSGQTNTGELFF	TGTGCCAGCAGTTCGGGACAGACGAACACCGGGGAGCTGTTTTTT
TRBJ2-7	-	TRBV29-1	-	CSVGSRGGYYEQYF	TGCAGCGTTGGGTCACGAGGGGGATACTACGAGCAGTACTTC
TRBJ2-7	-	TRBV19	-	CASSIGEGGVPYEQYF	TGTGCCAGTAGTATTGGCGAAGGGGGAGTTCCTTACGAGCAGTACTTC
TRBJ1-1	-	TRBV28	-	CASSQTGIEAFF	TGTGCCAGCAGTCAAACAGGTATTGAAGCTTTCTTT
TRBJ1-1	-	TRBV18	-	CASSPPVGVNTEAFF	TGTGCCAGCTCACCACCGGTCGGAGTGAACACTGAAGCTTTCTTT
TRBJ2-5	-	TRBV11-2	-	CASSLAGWNQETQYF	TGTGCCAGCAGCTTAGCGGGGTGGAATCAAGAGACCCAGTACTTC
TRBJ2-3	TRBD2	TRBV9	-	CASSVGGTSGTDTQYF	TGTGCCAGCAGCGTAGGAGGGACTAGCGGGACAGATACGCAGTATTTT
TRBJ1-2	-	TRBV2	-	CASSPNRVDYGYTF	TGTGCCAGCAGTCCTAACAGGGTAGACTATGGCTACACCTTC
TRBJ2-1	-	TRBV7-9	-	CASSPRGAPYNEQFF	TGTGCCAGCAGCCCCCGCGGGGCTCCCTACAATGAGCAGTTCTTC
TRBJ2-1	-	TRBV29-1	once	CSGGRGAPRAVLRNEQFF	TGCAGCGGTGGGCGGGGCGCGCCCCGCGCGGTTCTGCGCAATGAGCAGTTCTTC
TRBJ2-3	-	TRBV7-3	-	CASSLGGYTDTQYF	TGTGCCAGCAGCTTAGGGGGCTACACAGATACGCAGTATTTT
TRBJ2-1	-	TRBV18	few	CASSFGTVFEQFF	TGTGCCAGCTCGTTCGGGACTGTATTTGAGCAGTTCTTC